Shown below are 3 T cell receptor beta chains from a single sample sequenced in a study of B cell selection in AIRE deficiency. Conventional CD4 T cells were sorted as CD4+CD127+ cells. Assay: immunoSEQ multiplex PCR; the TCRdb copy retains only in-frame clones and omits some. The table includes roughly 25,000 clones, around 95% detected once. Sequencing was carried out using CD4+CD127+ conventional T cells sorted from PBMCs. These receptors were collected from a human donor in good health.

V usage is TRBV19 and J usage is TRBJ2-4, with D possibly being TRBD1 (5 bases). The CDR3 consists of 14 residues. The V end was cut by 7 bases, the J end by 0 bases, with 10 bases between. Germline-derived CDR1 and CDR2 are LNHDA and SQIVND (reference sequence). The CDR3 sequence: CASKGQGAKNIQYF. The CDR3 DNA sequence: TGTGCCAGTAAGGGGCAGGGAGCCAAAAACATTCAGTACTTC.

The chain links TRBV18 to TRBJ1-3; D ambiguous. This CDR3 contains 15 residues. CDR1 and CDR2 (germline): KGHSH, LQKENI. V was cut by 0 bases and J by 2 bases, with 8 bases left in between. The CDR3 DNA follows: TGTGCCAGCTCACCACCCGGATCTCCTGGAAACACCATATATTTT. It codes for CASSPPGSPGNTIYF.

The chain is built from TRBV4-1 and TRBJ2-7; tentative D call: TRBD1 (6 bases). Deletions cut 2 bases from V and 10 bases from J, with 15 bases between. This CDR3 comprises 13 residues. Germline CDR1 and CDR2: MGHRA and YSYEKL. CDR3 coding DNA: TGCGCCAGCAGCCAACGGACAGAGGGAGTTCAGTACTTC. Translation: CASSQRTEGVQYF.